The source of this T cell receptor (beta chain) is a study of identifying expanded T cells in peripheral blood. Germline-derived CDR1 and CDR2 are MNHEY and SVGAGI. Trimming cost V 5 bases and J 10 bases, with 15 bases left between them. This CDR3 spans 13 amino acids. Clones were sequenced by immunoSEQ multiplex PCR, and TCRdb holds only the in-frame ones, with some missing. Here the sample spans around 130,000 clones, around 88% being singletons. Overall study findings and caveats: Over approximately two and four weeks, about 15 and 19 clones changed, versus 1.2 between replicates.

Turning to this clone: Its matching antigen is unknown.

This sequence originates from a person between 18 and 75 years old in good health. The sequenced material came from blood. This chain joins TRBV6-5 and TRBJ1-5; D gene ambiguous. The CDR3 nucleotides are TGTGCCAGCAGTCAGTCAGGAGCGTCACCCCAGCATTTT. This sequence encodes CASSQSGASPQHF.